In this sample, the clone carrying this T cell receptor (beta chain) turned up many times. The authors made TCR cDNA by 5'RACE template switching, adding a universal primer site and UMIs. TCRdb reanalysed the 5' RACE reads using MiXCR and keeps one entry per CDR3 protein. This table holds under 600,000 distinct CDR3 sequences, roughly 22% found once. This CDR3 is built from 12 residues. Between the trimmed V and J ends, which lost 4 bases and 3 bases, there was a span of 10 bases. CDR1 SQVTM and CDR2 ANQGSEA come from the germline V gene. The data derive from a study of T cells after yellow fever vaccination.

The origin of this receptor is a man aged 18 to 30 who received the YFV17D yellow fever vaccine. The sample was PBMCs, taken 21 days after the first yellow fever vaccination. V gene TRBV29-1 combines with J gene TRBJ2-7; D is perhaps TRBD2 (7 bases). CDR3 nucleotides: TGCAGCGTTGTTAGGGGGGGCTACGAGCAGTACTTC. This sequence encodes CSVVRGGYEQYF.